The following is a TCR beta chain sequence with its context. Trimming stripped 4 bases from V and 0 bases from J, with 18 bases between. The length of the CDR3 is 18 residues. Germline V CDR1 and CDR2: KGHSH, LQKENI. The data were obtained in a study of CD8 T cells in ankylosing spondylitis. Making use of molecular barcodes, quantitative 5'-RACE generated TCR beta libraries. TCRdb independently ran MiXCR on the 5' RACE reads; one entry per CDR3 protein. The sample includes about 130,000 distinct CDR3 sequences, about 6.4% of them seen just once. The sample taken for sequencing was blood, either unsorted or a sorted T cell fraction (not recorded which). This clonotype was sampled from a male donor with ankylosing spondylitis or in good health (not recorded which). The chain carries TRBV18 and TRBJ2-2; a weak D match, TRBD1 (6 bases). CDR3: CASSLSTPGTSNTGELFF. Written as DNA, the CDR3 is TGTGCCAGCTCACTTTCGACCCCCGGGACATCGAACACCGGGGAGCTGTTTTTT.